A single sample gave rise to the 17 T cell receptor beta chains below, sequenced in a study of T cells after yellow fever vaccination. MiXCR, run by TCRdb on the 5' RACE reads, gives a single entry per CDR3 protein. The sample carries tens of thousands of distinct CDR3 sequences, less than 5.5% recorded once. Specimen: PBMCs, either bulk or a sorted T-cell subset (CD4+, CD8+, memory, or dextramer-sorted; not recorded which), collected about 49 days after the first yellow fever vaccination. These receptors originate from a man younger than 35 who received the YFV17D yellow fever vaccine.

The sample holds many counts of this clonotype. The V and J genes are TRBV6-5 and TRBJ2-3, with D maybe TRBD2 (6 bases). Trimming cost V 2 bases and J 4 bases, with 10 bases left between them. From germline, CDR1 is MNHEY and CDR2 SVGAGI. The CDR3 extends over 14 amino acids. Here the CDR3 DNA reads TGTGCCAGCAGTTACGCCGGGGGAGCAGATACGCAGTATTTT. It yields the protein CASSYAGGADTQYF.

At least ten counts were recorded for this clonotype. The V and J genes are TRBV4-3 and TRBJ1-2; 7 positions agree with TRBD1. Germline lookup yields CDR1 LGHNA and CDR2 YSLEER. V shed 3 bases and J 8 bases; nucleotides not matched to a gene: 12. The CDR3 is made up of 15 amino acids. The CDR3 is CASSQERQGLRGYTF. The CDR3 DNA reads TGCGCCAGCAGCCAGGAAAGACAGGGTTTGAGGGGCTACACCTTC.

The sample holds many counts of this clonotype. The chain combines TRBV20-1 with TRBJ2-1; D might be TRBD1 or TRBD2, each matching 5 bases. Germline CDR1 is DFQATT and CDR2 is SNEGSKA (reference sequence). The V end lost 5 bases, the J end lost 3 bases, and 14 bases lay between the germline ends. The CDR3 length is 14 residues. CDR3 sequence: CSAPPGLNYNEQFF. Here the CDR3 DNA reads TGCAGTGCTCCTCCGGGGCTTAACTACAATGAGCAGTTCTTC.

There are many counts of this clonotype. The V and J genes are TRBV12-3 or TRBV12-4 and TRBJ1-4, with TRBD1 matching 9 bases. With V trimmed by 3 bases and J by 8 bases, 13 bases remained unmatched. The CDR3 totals 17 residues. CDR3: CASSFSFRGTGYEKLFF. As DNA, the CDR3 is TGTGCCAGCAGTTTCTCGTTTCGGGGGACAGGGTACGAAAAACTGTTTTTT.

The rearrangement joins TRBV28 to TRBJ1-5, with D uncertain. With 8 bases removed from V and 4 bases from J, the gap between germline ends came to 21 bases. This CDR3 spans 16 amino acids. Germline V gives CDR1 MDHEN, CDR2 SYDVKM. The CDR3: CASQIYPRMGNQPQHF. The CDR3 DNA reads TGTGCCAGCCAAATATACCCGCGGATGGGTAATCAGCCCCAGCATTTT.

This clonotype occurred many times. The V and J genes are TRBV10-3 and TRBJ1-1; D perhaps matches TRBD1 (6 bases). The CDR3 contains 22 residues. V lost 0 bases, J lost 3 bases, and 32 bases lay in between. Germline CDR1 reads ENHRY; CDR2 reads SYGVKD. Here the CDR3 reads CAISESPPVWTANPKGYTEAFF. The CDR3 nucleotides read TGTGCCATCAGTGAGTCCCCGCCCGTCTGGACAGCGAATCCGAAAGGCTACACTGAAGCTTTCTTT.

This clonotype occurred many times. The chain has TRBV3-1 and TRBJ2-1, with D hard to call. Trimming stripped 1 base from V and 2 bases from J, with 9 bases between. Germline V gives CDR1 LGHDT, CDR2 YNNKEL (reference sequence). The CDR3 is 15 amino acids. The CDR3 region is CASSQGPQTYNEQFF. The CDR3 DNA follows: TGTGCCAGCAGCCAAGGTCCACAGACCTACAATGAGCAGTTCTTC.

This clonotype was observed many times. The CDR3: CASSAPARQSTDTQYF. The CDR3 coding sequence is TGTGCCAGCAGTGCGCCAGCGCGGCAAAGCACAGATACGCAGTATTTT. V is TRBV28 and J is TRBJ2-3; D remains ambiguous. V was pared by 5 bases and J by 0 bases, with 15 bases between. Germline V lookup: CDR1 MDHEN, CDR2 SYDVKM. This CDR3 comprises 16 residues.

This clonotype was detected many times. This chain joins TRBV7-2 and TRBJ2-3, with 10 bases that match TRBD2. The germline CDR1 and CDR2 sequences are SGHTA and FQGNSA. The CDR3 consists of 16 residues. V shed 1 base and J 2 bases; nucleotides not matched to a gene: 3. The CDR3 nucleotides read TGTGCCAGCAGCTTAGGAAGCGGGGGGGTCACAGATACGCAGTATTTT. It translates to CASSLGSGGVTDTQYF.

This clonotype appeared many times. The CDR3 region is CASSLRVGPYNEQFF. CDR3 nucleotides: TGTGCCAGCAGCCTGCGTGTGGGGCCATACAATGAGCAGTTCTTC. V is TRBV7-3 and J is TRBJ2-1; TRBD1 is a possible D gene (5 bases). This CDR3 region has 15 residues. V gave up 5 bases and J gave up 4 bases, with 15 bases separating them. Germline CDR1 reads SGHTA; CDR2 reads FQGTGA.

The sample holds many counts of this clonotype. The chain joins TRBV7-9 to TRBJ2-2; no firm D call. The CDR3 extends over 16 amino acids. From germline, CDR1 is SEHNR and CDR2 FQNEAQ (reference sequence). Trimming left V 2 bases short and J 0 bases short, with 10 bases between. CDR3 sequence reads: CASSLIGRTNTGELFF. The CDR3 DNA reads TGTGCCAGCAGCTTAATAGGGCGGACGAACACCGGGGAGCTGTTTTTT.

At least ten counts were recorded for this clonotype. Written as DNA, the CDR3 is TGTGCCAGCACCAGGGGCACCGGGGAGCTGTTTTTT. Its protein is CASTRGTGELFF. The chain has TRBV6-2 or TRBV6-3 and TRBJ2-2; perhaps TRBD1 as D (6 bases). The germline gives CDR1 MNHEY, CDR2 SVGEGT. The CDR3 totals 12 residues. Trimming removed 7 bases from V and 4 bases from J, with 7 bases in between.

This clonotype was observed at least ten times. This chain links TRBV7-2 with TRBJ2-3, with 11 bases fitting TRBD2. V lost 3 bases to trimming and J lost 4 bases; unmatched junction nucleotides: 0. This CDR3 region has 14 residues. The V gene's germline CDR1 is SGHTA and CDR2 FQGNSA. The CDR3 DNA follows: TGTGCCAGCAGCTTTAGCGGGGGGGCAGATACGCAGTATTTT. Amino acid sequence: CASSFSGGADTQYF.

This clonotype showed up many times. The rearrangement uses TRBV18 and TRBJ1-1; TRBD1 is a possible D gene (5 bases). V was trimmed by 5 bases and J by 0 bases, leaving 10 bases between them. CDR3 length: 14 residues. Germline CDR1 is KGHSH and CDR2 is LQKENI. DNA of the CDR3: TGTGCCAGCTCAGACAGTACTATGAACACTGAAGCTTTCTTT. Translated: CASSDSTMNTEAFF.

The sample holds many counts of this clonotype. V and J are TRBV20-1 and TRBJ1-1; no clear D gene. Germline V gene sequence: CDR1 DFQATT, CDR2 SNEGSKA (reference sequence). The CDR3 has 12 residues. Trimming took 6 bases from V and 1 from J, leaving 9 bases between them. CDR3 sequence (DNA): TGCAGTGCCCCAAGCTCGAACACTGAAGCTTTCTTT. This gives the protein CSAPSSNTEAFF.

With regard to this clonotype: One junction end disagrees with the germline gene, perhaps due to a read error. The chain joins TRBV3-1 to TRBJ2-2, with D possibly TRBD2 on 5 matching bases. CDR3 length: 17 amino acids. Germline V lookup: CDR1 LGHDT, CDR2 YNNKEL (reference sequence). CDR3 amino acids: CACSQVLVGPNTGKLFF. CDR3 coding DNA: TGTGCCTGCAGCCAAGTATTGGTCGGGCCAAACACCGGGAAGCTGTTTTTT.

This clonotype occurred many times. The chain couples TRBV3-1 to TRBJ2-1, with D tentatively TRBD1 (6 bases). V lost 0 bases and J lost 10, with 10 bases in between. Germline values: CDR1 LGHDT, CDR2 YNNKEL (reference sequence). The CDR3 totals 13 residues. This CDR3 is CASSQEKQGEQFF. The CDR3 DNA is TGTGCCAGCAGCCAAGAAAAACAGGGAGAGCAGTTCTTC.